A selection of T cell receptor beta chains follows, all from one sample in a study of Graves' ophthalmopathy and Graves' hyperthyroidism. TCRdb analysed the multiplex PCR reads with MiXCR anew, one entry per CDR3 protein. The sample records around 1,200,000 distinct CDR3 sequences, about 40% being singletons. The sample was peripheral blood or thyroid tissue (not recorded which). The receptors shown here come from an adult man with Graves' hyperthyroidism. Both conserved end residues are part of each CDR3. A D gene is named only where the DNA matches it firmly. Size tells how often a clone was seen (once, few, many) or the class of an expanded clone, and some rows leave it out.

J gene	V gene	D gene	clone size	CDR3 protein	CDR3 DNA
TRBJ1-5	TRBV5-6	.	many	CASSRFLHSNQPQHF	TGTGCCAGCAGTCGATTCCTGCATAGCAATCAGCCCCAGCATTTT
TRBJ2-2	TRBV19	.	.	CASTGQKNTGELFF	TGTGCCAGTACAGGGCAGAAGAACACCGGGGAGCTGTTTTTT
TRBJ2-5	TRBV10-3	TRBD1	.	CAISQRTGTETQYF	TGTGCCATCAGCCAACGGACAGGGACGGAGACCCAGTACTTC
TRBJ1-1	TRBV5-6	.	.	CASVGYRGKNTEAFF	TGTGCCAGCGTTGGGTACCGGGGGAAAAACACTGAAGCTTTCTTT
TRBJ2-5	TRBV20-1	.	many	CSATDPAWTLETQYF	TGCAGTGCTACGGACCCCGCGTGGACCCTAGAGACCCAGTACTTC
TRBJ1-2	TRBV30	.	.	CAWRPTGTPRNGYTF	TGTGCCTGGAGACCCACCGGGACCCCAAGGAATGGCTACACCTTC
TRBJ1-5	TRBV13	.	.	CASSPGPGGSQPQHF	TGTGCCAGCAGCCCCGGACCGGGAGGGAGTCAGCCCCAGCATTTT
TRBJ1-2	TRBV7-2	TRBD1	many	CASSQDRAGGYTF	TGTGCCAGCAGCCAAGACAGGGCAGGTGGCTACACCTTC
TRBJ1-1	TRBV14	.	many	CASSQEGLEAFF	TGTGCCAGCAGCCAAGAGGGGCTTGAAGCTTTCTTT
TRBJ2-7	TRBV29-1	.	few	CSDGTRTYEQYF	TGCAGCGACGGGACACGAACCTACGAGCAGTACTTC
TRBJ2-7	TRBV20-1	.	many	CSARAVLGSYEQYF	TGCAGTGCTAGAGCTGTCTTAGGATCCTACGAGCAGTACTTC
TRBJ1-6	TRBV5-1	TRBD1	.	CASSSRTGGEYSPLHF	TGCGCCAGCAGCTCCCGGACAGGGGGCGAGTACTCACCCCTCCACTTT
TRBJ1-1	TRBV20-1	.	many	CSAPGTPYTEAFF	TGCAGTGCACCCGGGACGCCGTACACTGAAGCTTTCTTT
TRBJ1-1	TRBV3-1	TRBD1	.	CASSQAGGQGREAFF	TGTGCCAGCAGCCAAGCAGGTGGACAGGGCCGTGAAGCTTTCTTT
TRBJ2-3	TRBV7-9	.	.	CASSLGAGGPSDTQYF	TGTGCCAGCAGCTTGGGGGCCGGGGGGCCGTCAGATACGCAGTATTTT
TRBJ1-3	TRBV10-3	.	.	CASSFVQGSFSGNTIYF	TGTGCCAGCAGTTTCGTTCAGGGGTCCTTCTCTGGAAACACCATATATTTT
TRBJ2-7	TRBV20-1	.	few	CSAVSGLGYEQYF	TGCAGTGCCGTTAGCGGCCTCGGCTACGAGCAGTACTTC
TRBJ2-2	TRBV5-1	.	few	CASSLGGLSRELFF	TGCGCCAGCAGCTTGGGGGGCCTGTCAAGGGAGCTGTTTTTT
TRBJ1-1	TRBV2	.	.	CASSIPLKGTEAFF	TGTGCCAGCAGTATACCCCTCAAGGGCACTGAAGCTTTCTTT
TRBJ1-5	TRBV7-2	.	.	CASSQGLAGAETQHF	TGTGCCAGCAGCCAGGGACTAGCGGGGGCGGAGACCCAGCATTTT
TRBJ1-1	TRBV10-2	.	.	CASSAGLAGLEAFF	TGCGCCAGCAGTGCCGGACTAGCGGGACTTGAAGCTTTCTTT
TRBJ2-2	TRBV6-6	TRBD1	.	CASRGDRGDTGELFF	TGTGCCAGCAGGGGGGACAGGGGTGACACCGGGGAGCTGTTTTTT
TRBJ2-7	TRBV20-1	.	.	CSARETGQSPYEQYF	TGCAGTGCTAGGGAGACAGGACAGAGCCCCTACGAGCAGTACTTC
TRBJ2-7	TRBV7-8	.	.	CASSNRKNTYEQYF	TGTGCCAGCAGCAACAGGAAAAACACCTACGAGCAGTACTTC
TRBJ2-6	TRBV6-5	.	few	CASSYSNLRGAGANVLTF	TGTGCCAGCAGCTACTCGAATCTCCGGGGAGCTGGGGCCAACGTCCTGACTTTC
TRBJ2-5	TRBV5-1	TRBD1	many	CASSPRTGDGETQYF	TGCGCCAGCAGCCCCCGGACAGGCGACGGGGAGACCCAGTACTTC
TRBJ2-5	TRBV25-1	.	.	CASSERQGGRETQYF	TGTGCCAGCAGTGAAAGACAGGGAGGGCGAGAGACCCAGTACTTC